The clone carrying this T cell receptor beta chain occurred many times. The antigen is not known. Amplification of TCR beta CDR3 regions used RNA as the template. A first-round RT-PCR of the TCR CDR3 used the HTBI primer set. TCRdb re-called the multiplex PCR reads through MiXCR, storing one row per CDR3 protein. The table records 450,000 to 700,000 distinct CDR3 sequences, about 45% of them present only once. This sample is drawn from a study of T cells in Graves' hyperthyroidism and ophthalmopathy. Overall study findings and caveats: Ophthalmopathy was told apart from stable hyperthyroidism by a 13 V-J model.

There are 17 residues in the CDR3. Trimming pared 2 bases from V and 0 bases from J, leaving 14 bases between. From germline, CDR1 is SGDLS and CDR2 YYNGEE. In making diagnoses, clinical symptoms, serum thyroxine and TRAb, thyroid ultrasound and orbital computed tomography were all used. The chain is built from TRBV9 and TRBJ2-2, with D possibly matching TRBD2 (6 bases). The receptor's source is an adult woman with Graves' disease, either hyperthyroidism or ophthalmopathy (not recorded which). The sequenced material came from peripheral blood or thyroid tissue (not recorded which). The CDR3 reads CASSVLGRGTNTGELFF. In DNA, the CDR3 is TGTGCCAGCAGCGTCCTAGGGCGGGGCACGAACACCGGGGAGCTGTTTTTT.